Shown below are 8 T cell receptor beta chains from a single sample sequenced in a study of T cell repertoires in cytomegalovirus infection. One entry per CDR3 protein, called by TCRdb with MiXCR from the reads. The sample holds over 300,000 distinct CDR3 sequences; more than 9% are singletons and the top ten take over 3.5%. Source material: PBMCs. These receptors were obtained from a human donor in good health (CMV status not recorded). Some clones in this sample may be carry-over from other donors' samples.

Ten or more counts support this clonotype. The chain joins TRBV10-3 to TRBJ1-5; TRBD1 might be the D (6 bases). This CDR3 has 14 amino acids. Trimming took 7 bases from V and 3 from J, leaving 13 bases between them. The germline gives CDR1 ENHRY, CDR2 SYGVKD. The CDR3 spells CAINEGGNNQPQHF. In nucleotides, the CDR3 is TGTGCCATCAACGAGGGGGGGAACAATCAGCCCCAGCATTTT.

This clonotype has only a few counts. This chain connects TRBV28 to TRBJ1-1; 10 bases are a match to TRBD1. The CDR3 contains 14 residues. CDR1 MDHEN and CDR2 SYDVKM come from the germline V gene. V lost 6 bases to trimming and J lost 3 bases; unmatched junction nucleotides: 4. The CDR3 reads CASSSGTGDTEAFF. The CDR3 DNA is TGTGCCAGCAGCTCCGGGACAGGGGACACTGAAGCTTTCTTT.

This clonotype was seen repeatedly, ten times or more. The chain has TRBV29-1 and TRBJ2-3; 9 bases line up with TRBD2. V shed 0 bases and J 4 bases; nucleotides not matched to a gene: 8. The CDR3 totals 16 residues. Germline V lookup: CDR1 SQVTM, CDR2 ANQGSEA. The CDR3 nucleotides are TGCAGCGTTGAAGAGTTGGCTAGCGGGGAAGCAGATACGCAGTATTTT. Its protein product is CSVEELASGEADTQYF.

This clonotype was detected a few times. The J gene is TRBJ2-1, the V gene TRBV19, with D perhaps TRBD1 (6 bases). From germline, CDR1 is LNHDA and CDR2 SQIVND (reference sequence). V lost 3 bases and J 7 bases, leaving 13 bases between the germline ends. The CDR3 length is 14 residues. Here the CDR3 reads CASSMFQGLNEQFF. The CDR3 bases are TGTGCCAGTAGTATGTTTCAGGGGCTGAATGAGCAGTTCTTC.

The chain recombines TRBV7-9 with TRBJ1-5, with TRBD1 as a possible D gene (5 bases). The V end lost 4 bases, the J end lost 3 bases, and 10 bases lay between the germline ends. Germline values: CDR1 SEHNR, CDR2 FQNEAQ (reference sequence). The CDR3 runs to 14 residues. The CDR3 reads CASSYQGTNQPQHF. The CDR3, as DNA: TGTGCCAGCAGCTATCAGGGAACCAATCAGCCCCAGCATTTT.

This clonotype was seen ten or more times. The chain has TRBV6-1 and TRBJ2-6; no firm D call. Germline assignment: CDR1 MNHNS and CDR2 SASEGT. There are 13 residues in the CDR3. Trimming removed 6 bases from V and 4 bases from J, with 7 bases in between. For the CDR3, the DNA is TGTGCCAGCAGCATCCCCGGGGCCAACGTCCTGACTTTC. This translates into CASSIPGANVLTF.

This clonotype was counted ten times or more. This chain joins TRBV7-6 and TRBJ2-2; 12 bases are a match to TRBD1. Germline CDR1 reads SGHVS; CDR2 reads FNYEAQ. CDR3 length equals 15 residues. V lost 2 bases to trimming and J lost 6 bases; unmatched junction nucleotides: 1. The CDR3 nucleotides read TGTGCCAGCAGCTTAAGGGACAGGGGGCCCGGGGAGCTGTTTTTT. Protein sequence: CASSLRDRGPGELFF. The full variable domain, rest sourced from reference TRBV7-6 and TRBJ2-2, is GAGVSQSPRYKVTKRGQDVALRCDPISGHVSLYWYRQALGQGPEFLTYFNYEAQQDKSGLPNDRFSAERPEGSISTLTIQRTEQRDSAMYRCASSLRDRGPGELFFGEGSRLTVL.

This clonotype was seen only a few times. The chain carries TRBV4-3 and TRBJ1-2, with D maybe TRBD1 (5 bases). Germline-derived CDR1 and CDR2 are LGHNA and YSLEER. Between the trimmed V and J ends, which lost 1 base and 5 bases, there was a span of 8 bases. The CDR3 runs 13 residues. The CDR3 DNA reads TGCGCCAGCAGCCAAGGCAGGGATTATGGCTACACCTTC. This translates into CASSQGRDYGYTF.